This T cell receptor beta chain was profiled in a study of blood T cell repertoires in COVID-19. Study context: Some COVID-19 samples were acute and others convalescent; all came from the United States, Italy and Spain.

This clone has only a few counts. Additional DNA sequences in this sample encode the identical CDR3. Assay: immunoSEQ multiplex PCR; the TCRdb copy retains only in-frame clones and omits some. This table has 200,000 or so clones, less than 90% appearing once. Germline V gene sequence: CDR1 LGHDT, CDR2 YNNKEL (reference sequence). The CDR3 has 14 amino acids. Trimming removed 1 base at V and 0 bases at J, with 4 bases between. The sample comprised peripheral blood. This sequence joins TRBV3-1 (or the pseudogene TRBV3-2) and TRBJ1-3, with unresolved D. The clonotype was recovered from a woman aged 70-85 years with acute or convalescent COVID-19. CDR3 DNA: TGTGCCAGCAGCCAAGCCGGCTCTGGAAACACCATATATTTT. Protein: CASSQAGSGNTIYF.